This note documents a single TCR beta chain sequence. At one end, the junction sequence differs from germline, possibly due to a read error. The record originates from a study of blood T cell repertoires in COVID-19. Source study methods: Reference gene primers were amplified, and this amplification served to estimate nucleated cell counts. Measured with immunoSEQ multiplex PCR; TCRdb has only the in-frame clones, and not every one. V and J calls and clone size are those listed in that table; D and trimming were worked out from the DNA. The table includes about 50,000 clones, approximately 85% detected once. The CDR3 totals 17 residues. Germline CDR1 is KGHSH and CDR2 is LQKENI.

The chain combines TRBV18 with TRBJ2-2, with 9 bases aligning to TRBD2. This receptor was taken from a human donor in a cohort sampled during active COVID-19. The donor label of this sample is uncertain. What was sequenced was peripheral blood. The CDR3 protein is CASSPRGGGGATGKLFF. As DNA, the CDR3 is TGTGCCAGCTCACCCCGAGGCGGCGGGGGGGCAACCGGGAAGCTGTTTTTT.